The 8 T cell receptor beta chains given below trace back to one sample, sequenced in a study of T cell changes during pregnancy in multiple sclerosis. The table came from immunoSEQ multiplex PCR; TCRdb's copy has only in-frame clones and leaves some out. The table includes 84,000 or so clones, about 94% detected once. The specimen comprised peripheral blood, sampled in the third trimester of pregnancy. The receptor source for this set is a female donor with multiple sclerosis, enrolled in a pregnancy study.

This chain connects TRBV7-9 to TRBJ1-5, with 8 positions matching TRBD1. With 4 bases clipped from V and 0 bases from J, the junction kept 5 bases outside the gene matches. The CDR3 spans 16 residues. The germline V gene encodes CDR1 SEHNR and CDR2 FQNEAQ (reference sequence). In DNA, the CDR3 is TGTGCCAGCAGCTCCGACAGGGGACGTAGCAATCAGCCCCAGCATTTT. The encoded protein is CASSSDRGRSNQPQHF.

V and J are TRBV2 and TRBJ1-5; D is unresolved. V was cut by 6 bases and J by 5 bases, with 14 bases left in between. CDR1 SNHLY and CDR2 FYNNEI come from the germline V gene. CDR3 length: 14 residues. The CDR3 is CASRRERVDQPQHF. The CDR3 DNA follows: TGTGCCAGCAGGCGGGAAAGAGTTGATCAGCCCCAGCATTTT.

This sequence joins TRBV28 and TRBJ2-7; maybe TRBD2 (6 bases). The germline gives CDR1 MDHEN, CDR2 SYDVKM. With 1 base removed from V and 7 bases from J, the gap between germline ends came to 20 bases. CDR3 size: 16 residues. CDR3 loop: CASSLFSGTFEWEQYF. CDR3 bases: TGTGCCAGCAGTTTATTTAGCGGTACGTTCGAATGGGAGCAGTACTTC. The variable domain in full, completed from reference TRBV28 and TRBJ2-7, reads DVKVTQSSRYLVKRTGEKVFLECVQDMDHENMFWYRQDPGLGLRLIYFSYDVKMKEKGDIPEGYSVSREKKERFSLILESASTNQTSMYLCASSLFSGTFEWEQYFGPGTRLTVT.

This clone was counted once. The V gene is TRBV5-4, the J gene TRBJ1-1, with 8 bases matching TRBD1. Germline V lookup: CDR1 SGHNT, CDR2 YYREEE (reference sequence). This CDR3 region has 15 residues. V shed 4 bases and J 0 bases; nucleotides not matched to a gene: 5. CDR3 loop: CASSPRTGLNTEAFF. The CDR3 DNA reads TGTGCCAGCAGCCCCCGGACAGGGCTGAACACTGAAGCTTTCTTT.

This chain connects TRBV30 to TRBJ2-6; TRBD1 aligns across 11 bases. The germline V gene has CDR1 GTSNPN and CDR2 SVGIG (reference sequence). This CDR3 has 17 amino acids. V gave up 3 bases and J gave up 3 bases; unmatched junction bases: 7. This CDR3 reads CAWSGQGAQYGANVLTF. In DNA, the CDR3 is TGTGCCTGGAGCGGACAGGGGGCGCAGTATGGGGCCAACGTCCTGACTTTC.

The chain has TRBV19 and TRBJ1-5; D is undetermined. Deletions cut 6 bases from V and 4 bases from J, with 10 bases between. The CDR3 runs 13 residues. Germline loops: CDR1 LNHDA, CDR2 SQIVND (reference sequence). The CDR3 sequence: CASSKQLNQPQHF. DNA of the CDR3: TGTGCCAGTAGCAAACAGTTAAATCAGCCCCAGCATTTT.

V and J are TRBV9 and TRBJ1-2, with D unclear. Germline V gives CDR1 SGDLS, CDR2 YYNGEE. Trimming took off 1 base at V and 4 bases at J, with 14 bases between the two ends. The CDR3 consists of 15 residues. The CDR3 spells CASSVSGNPSYGYTF. In DNA, the CDR3 is TGTGCCAGCAGCGTAAGTGGCAACCCCAGCTATGGCTACACCTTC.

V gene TRBV25-1 combines with J gene TRBJ1-1; a possible D gene is TRBD1 (5 bases). Germline V gene data show CDR1 as MGHDK and CDR2 as SYGVNS. The CDR3 is 13 amino acids. The germline V and J ends were trimmed by 4 bases and 4 bases, with 10 bases remaining between them. CDR3 DNA sequence: TGTGCCAGCAGTGGGGGGGAGGGCACTGAAGCTTTCTTT. It yields the protein CASSGGEGTEAFF.